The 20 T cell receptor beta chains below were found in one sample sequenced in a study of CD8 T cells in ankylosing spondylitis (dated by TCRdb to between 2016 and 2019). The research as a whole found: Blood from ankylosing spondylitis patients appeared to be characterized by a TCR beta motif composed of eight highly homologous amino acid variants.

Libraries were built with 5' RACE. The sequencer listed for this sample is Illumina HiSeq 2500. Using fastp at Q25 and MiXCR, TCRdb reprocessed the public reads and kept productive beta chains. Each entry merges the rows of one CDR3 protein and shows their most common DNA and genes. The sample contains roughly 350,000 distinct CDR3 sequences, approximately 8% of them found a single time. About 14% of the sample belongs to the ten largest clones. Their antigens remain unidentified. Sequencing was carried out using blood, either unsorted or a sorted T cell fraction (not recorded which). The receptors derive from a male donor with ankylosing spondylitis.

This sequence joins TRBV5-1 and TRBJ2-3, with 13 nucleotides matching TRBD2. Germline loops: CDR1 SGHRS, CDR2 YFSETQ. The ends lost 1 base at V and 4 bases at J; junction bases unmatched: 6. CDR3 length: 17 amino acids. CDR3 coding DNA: TGCGCCAGCAGCTTGAGACTAGCGGGAGGTCCTGCAGATACGCAGTATTTT. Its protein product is CASSLRLAGGPADTQYF.

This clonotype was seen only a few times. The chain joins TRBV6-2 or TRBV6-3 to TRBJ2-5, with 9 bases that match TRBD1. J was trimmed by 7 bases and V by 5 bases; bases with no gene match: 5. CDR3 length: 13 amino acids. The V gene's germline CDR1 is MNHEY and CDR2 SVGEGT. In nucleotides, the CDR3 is TGTGCCAGCAGTGATAGGACAGGGGTGACCCAGTACTTC. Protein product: CASSDRTGVTQYF.

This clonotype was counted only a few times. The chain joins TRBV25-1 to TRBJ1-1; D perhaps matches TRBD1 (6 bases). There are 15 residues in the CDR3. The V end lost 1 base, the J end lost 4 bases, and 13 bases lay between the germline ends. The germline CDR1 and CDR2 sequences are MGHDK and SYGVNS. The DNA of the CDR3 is TGTGCCAGCAGTGAATCGGGCAGGGGAAGCACTGAAGCTTTCTTT. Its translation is CASSESGRGSTEAFF.

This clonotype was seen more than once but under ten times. CDR3 amino acids: CASSLTVGNEKLFF. The CDR3 DNA reads as TGTGCCAGCAGCTTAACAGTTGGTAATGAAAAACTGTTTTTT. V is TRBV5-5 and J is TRBJ1-4, with D unresolved. The germline V gene encodes CDR1 SGHKS and CDR2 YYEKEE (reference sequence). Trimming shortened V by 2 bases and J by 4 bases, and 9 bases separated the two germline ends. This CDR3 spans 14 amino acids. The full variable domain, completed using reference TRBV5-5 and TRBJ1-4, is DAGVTQSPTHLIKTRGQQVTLRCSPISGHKSVSWYQQVLGQGPQFIFQYYEKEERGRGNFPDRFSARQFPNYSSELNVNALLLGDSALYLCASSLTVGNEKLFFGSGTQLSVL.

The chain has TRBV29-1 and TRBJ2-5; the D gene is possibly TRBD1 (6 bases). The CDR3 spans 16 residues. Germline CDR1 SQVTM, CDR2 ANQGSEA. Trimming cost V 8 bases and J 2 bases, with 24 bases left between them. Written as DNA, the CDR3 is TGCAGCCTCAGTGGCGAGTCGGGACACACACAAGAGACCCAGTACTTC. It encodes CSLSGESGHTQETQYF.

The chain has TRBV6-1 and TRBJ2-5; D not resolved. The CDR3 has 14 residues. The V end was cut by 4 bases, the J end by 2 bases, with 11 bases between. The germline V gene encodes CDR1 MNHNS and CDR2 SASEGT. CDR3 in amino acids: CASSGAAEQETQYF. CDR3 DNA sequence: TGTGCCAGCAGTGGCGCGGCAGAGCAAGAGACCCAGTACTTC.

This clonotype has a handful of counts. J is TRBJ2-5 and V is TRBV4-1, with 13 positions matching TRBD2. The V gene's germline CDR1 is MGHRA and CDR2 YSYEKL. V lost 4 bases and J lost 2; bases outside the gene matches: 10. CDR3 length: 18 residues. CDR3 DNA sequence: TGCGCCAGCAGCCTGTACAACGGACTAGCGGGAGAACAAGAGACCCAGTACTTC. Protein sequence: CASSLYNGLAGEQETQYF.

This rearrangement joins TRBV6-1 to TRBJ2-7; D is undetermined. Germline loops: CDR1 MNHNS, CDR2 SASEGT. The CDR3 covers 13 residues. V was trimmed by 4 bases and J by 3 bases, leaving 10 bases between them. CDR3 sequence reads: CASSVSLNYEQYF. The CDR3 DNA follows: TGTGCCAGCAGTGTGTCCCTTAACTACGAGCAGTACTTC.

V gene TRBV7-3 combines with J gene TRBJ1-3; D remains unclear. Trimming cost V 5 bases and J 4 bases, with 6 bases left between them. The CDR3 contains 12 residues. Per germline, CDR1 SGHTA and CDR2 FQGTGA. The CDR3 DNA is TGTGCCAGCAGCCCAGACGGAAACACCATATATTTT. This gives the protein CASSPDGNTIYF.

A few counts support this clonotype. The CDR3 region is CASSPRGETYNEQFF. CDR3 nucleotides: TGTGCCAGCAGCCCCCGTGGGGAAACCTACAATGAGCAGTTCTTC. The chain carries TRBV9 and TRBJ2-1; D gene unclear. Germline V gene sequence: CDR1 SGDLS, CDR2 YYNGEE. V lost 4 bases to trimming and J lost 2 bases, with 13 bases between them. The CDR3 runs to 15 residues. The variable domain in full, completed from reference TRBV9 and TRBJ2-1, reads DSGVTQTPKHLITATGQRVTLRCSPRSGDLSVYWYQQSLDQGLQFLIQYYNGEERAKGNILERFSAQQFPDLHSELNLSSLELGDSALYFCASSPRGETYNEQFFGPGTRLTVL.

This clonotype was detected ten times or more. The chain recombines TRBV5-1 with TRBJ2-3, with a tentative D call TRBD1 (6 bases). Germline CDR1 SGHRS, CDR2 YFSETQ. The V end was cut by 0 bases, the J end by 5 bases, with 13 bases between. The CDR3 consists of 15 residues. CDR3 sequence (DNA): TGCGCCAGCAGCTTGGCTGGGGGCGAAGAAGATACGCAGTATTTT. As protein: CASSLAGGEEDTQYF. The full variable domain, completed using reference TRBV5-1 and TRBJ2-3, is KAGVTQTPRYLIKTRGQQVTLSCSPISGHRSVSWYQQTPGQGLQFLFEYFSETQRNKGNFPGRFSGRQFSNSRSEMNVSTLELGDSALYLCASSLAGGEEDTQYFGPGTRLTVL.

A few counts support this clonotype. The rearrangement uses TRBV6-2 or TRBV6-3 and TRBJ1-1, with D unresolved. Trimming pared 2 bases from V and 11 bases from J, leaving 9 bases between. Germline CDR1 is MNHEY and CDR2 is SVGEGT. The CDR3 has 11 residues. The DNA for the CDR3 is TGTGCCAGCAGTTACGGATCCCCGGCTTTCTTT. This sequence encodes CASSYGSPAFF.

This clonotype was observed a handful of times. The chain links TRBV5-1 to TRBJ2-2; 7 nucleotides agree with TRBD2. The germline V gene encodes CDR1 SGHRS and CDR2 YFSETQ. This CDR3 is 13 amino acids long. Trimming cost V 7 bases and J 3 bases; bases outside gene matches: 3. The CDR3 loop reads CASSSGYTGELFF. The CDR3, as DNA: TGCGCCAGCTCTAGCGGCTACACCGGGGAGCTGTTTTTT.

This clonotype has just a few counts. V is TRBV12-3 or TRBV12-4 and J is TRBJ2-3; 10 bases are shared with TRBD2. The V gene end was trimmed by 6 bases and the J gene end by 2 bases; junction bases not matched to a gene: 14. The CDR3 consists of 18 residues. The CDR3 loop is CASRPRGSAGGITDTQYF. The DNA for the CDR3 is TGTGCCAGCAGACCCCGGGGGTCAGCGGGAGGGATCACAGATACGCAGTATTTT.

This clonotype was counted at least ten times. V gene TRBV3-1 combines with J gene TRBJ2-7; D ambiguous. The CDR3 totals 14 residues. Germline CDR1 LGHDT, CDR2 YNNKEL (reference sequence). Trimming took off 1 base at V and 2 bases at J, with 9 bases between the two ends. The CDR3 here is CASSQGSHPYEQYF. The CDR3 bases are TGTGCCAGCAGCCAAGGATCCCACCCCTACGAGCAGTACTTC.

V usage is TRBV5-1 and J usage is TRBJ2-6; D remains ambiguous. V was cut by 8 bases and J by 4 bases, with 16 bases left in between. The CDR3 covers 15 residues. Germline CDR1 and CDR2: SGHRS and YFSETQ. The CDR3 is CASQQNFYGANVLTF. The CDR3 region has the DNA TGCGCCAGTCAACAGAACTTTTACGGGGCCAACGTCCTGACTTTC.

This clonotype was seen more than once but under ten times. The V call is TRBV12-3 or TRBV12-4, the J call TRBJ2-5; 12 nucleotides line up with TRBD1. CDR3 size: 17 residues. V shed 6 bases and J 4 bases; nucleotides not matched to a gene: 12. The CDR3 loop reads CASRHPTRDRGLETQYF. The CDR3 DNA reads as TGTGCCAGCAGGCATCCAACACGGGACAGGGGGCTAGAGACCCAGTACTTC.

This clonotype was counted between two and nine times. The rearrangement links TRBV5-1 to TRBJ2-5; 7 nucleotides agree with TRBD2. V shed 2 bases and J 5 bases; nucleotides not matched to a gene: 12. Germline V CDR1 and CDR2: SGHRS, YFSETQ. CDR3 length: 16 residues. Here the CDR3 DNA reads TGCGCCAGCAGCTTAGGCGGGAGCCTGTTGGGGGAGACCCAGTACTTC. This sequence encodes CASSLGGSLLGETQYF.

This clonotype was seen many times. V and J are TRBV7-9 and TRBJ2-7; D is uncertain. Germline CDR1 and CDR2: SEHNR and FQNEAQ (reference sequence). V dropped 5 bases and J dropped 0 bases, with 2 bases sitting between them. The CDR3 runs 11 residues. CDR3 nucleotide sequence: TGTGCCAGCAGCCGCTCCTACGAGCAGTACTTC. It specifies CASSRSYEQYF.

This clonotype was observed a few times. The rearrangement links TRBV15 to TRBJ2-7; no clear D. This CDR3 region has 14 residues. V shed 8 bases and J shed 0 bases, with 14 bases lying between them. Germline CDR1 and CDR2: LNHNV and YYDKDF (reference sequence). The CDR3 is CATAADVISYEQYF. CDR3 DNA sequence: TGTGCCACCGCGGCGGACGTCATCTCCTACGAGCAGTACTTC.